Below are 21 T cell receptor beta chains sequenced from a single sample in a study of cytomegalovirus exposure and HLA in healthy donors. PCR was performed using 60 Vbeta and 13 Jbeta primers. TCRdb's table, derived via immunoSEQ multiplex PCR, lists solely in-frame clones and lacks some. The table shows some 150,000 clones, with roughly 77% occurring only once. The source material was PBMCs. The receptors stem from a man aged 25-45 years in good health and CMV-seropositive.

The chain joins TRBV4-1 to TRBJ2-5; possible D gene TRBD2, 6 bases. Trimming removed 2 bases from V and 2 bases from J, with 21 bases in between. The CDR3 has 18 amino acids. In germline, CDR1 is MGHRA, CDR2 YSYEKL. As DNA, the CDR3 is TGCGCCAGCAGCCAACGGATGCGCGGGGAAGTGACACAAGAGACCCAGTACTTC. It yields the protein CASSQRMRGEVTQETQYF.

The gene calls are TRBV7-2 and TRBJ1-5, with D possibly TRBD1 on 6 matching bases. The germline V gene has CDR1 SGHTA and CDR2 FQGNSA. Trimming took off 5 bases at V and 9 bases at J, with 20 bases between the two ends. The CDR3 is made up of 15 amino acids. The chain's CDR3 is CASSPRQGTQVPQHF. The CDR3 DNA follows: TGTGCCAGCAGCCCCCGGCAGGGGACGCAAGTGCCCCAGCATTTT.

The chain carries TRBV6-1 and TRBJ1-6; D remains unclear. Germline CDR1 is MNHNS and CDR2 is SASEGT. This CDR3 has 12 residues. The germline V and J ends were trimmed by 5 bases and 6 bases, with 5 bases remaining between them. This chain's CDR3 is CASSHSNSPLHF. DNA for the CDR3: TGTGCCAGCAGTCACAGTAATTCACCCCTCCACTTT.

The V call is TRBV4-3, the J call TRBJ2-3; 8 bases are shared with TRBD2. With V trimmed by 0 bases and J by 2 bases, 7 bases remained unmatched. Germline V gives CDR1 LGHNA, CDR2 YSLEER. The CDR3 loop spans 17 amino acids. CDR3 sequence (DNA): TGCGCCAGCAGCCAAGATCGGCGGGGGGCACTCACAGATACGCAGTATTTT. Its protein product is CASSQDRRGALTDTQYF.

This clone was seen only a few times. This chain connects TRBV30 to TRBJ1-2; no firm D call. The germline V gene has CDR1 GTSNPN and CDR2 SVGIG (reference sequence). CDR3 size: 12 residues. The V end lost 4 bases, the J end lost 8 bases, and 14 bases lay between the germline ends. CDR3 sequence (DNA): TGTGCCTGGACCGGACTCATGGGAGGCTACACCTTC. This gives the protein CAWTGLMGGYTF.

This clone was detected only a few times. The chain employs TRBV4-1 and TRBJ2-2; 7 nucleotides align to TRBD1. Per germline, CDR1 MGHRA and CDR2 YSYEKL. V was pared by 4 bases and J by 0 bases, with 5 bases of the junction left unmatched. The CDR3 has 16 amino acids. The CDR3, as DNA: TGCGCCAGCAGCCTGACAGGGACGGCGAACACCGGGGAGCTGTTTTTT. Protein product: CASSLTGTANTGELFF.

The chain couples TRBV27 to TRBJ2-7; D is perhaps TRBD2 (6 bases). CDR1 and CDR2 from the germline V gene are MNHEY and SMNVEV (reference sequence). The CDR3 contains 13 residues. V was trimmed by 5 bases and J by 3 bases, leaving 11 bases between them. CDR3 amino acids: CASSTGLLYEQYF. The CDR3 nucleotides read TGTGCCAGCAGTACGGGACTCCTCTACGAGCAGTACTTC.

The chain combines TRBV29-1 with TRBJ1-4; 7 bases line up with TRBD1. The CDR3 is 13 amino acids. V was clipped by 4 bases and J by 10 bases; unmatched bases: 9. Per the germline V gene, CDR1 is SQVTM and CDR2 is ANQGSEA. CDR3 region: CSVVGTAVGKLFF. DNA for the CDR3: TGCAGCGTTGTCGGGACAGCGGTTGGAAAACTGTTTTTT.

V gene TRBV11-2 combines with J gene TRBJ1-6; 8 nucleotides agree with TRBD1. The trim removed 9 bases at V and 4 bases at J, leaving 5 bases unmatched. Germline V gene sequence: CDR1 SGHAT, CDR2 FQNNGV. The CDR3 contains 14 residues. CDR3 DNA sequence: TGTGCCAGTAAAGGGACAGGATATAATTCACCCCTCCACTTT. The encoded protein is CASKGTGYNSPLHF.

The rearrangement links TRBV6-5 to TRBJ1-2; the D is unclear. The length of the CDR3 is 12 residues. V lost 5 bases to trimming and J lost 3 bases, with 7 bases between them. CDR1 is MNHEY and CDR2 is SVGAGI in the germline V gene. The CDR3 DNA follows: TGTGCCAGCAGTCGGGGTGACTATGGCTACACCTTC. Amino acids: CASSRGDYGYTF.

This CDR3 is CATQTGAANTGELFF. In DNA form, the CDR3 reads TGTGCCACCCAAACCGGAGCCGCGAACACCGGGGAGCTGTTTTTT. This chain links TRBV28 with TRBJ2-2; D is undetermined. Trimming removed 10 bases from V and 0 bases from J, with 15 bases in between. The length of the CDR3 is 15 residues. The germline V gene has CDR1 MDHEN and CDR2 SYDVKM.

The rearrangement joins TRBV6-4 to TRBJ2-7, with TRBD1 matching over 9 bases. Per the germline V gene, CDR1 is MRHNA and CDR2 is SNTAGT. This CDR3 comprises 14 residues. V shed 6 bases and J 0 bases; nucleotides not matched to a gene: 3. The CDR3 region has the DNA TGTGCCAGCAGGGACAGGGGAAGCTCCTACGAGCAGTACTTC. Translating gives CASRDRGSSYEQYF.

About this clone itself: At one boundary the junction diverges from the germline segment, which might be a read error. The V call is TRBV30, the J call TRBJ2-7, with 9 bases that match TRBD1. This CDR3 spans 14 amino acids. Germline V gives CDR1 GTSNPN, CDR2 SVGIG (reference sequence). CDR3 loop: CAWEGQGLSYERYF. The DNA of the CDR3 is TGTGCCTGGGAGGGACAGGGTCTCTCCTACGAGCGGTACTTC. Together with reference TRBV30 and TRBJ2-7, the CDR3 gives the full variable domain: SQTIHQWPATLVQPVGSPLSLECTVEGTSNPNLYWYRQAAGRGLQLLFYSVGIGQISSEVPQNLSASRPQDRQFILSSKKLLLSDSGFYLCAWEGQGLSYERYFGPGTRLTVT.

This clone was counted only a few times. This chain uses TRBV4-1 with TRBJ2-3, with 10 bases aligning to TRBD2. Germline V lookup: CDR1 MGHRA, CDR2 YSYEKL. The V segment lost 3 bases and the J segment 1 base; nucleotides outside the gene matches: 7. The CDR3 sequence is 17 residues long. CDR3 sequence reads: CASSHPGLAVRTDTQYF. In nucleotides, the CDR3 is TGCGCCAGCAGCCACCCTGGACTAGCGGTACGCACAGATACGCAGTATTTT.

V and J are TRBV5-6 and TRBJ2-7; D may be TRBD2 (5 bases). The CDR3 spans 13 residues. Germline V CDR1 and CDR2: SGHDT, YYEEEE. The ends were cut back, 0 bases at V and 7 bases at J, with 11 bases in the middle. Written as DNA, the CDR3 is TGTGCCAGCAGCTTGGCAGCGGTGCAGGAGCAGTACTTC. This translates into CASSLAAVQEQYF. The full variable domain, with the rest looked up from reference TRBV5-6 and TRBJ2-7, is DAGVTQSPTHLIKTRGQQVTLRCSPKSGHDTVSWYQQALGQGPQFIFQYYEEEERQRGNFPDRFSGHQFPNYSSELNVNALLLGDSALYLCASSLAAVQEQYFGPGTRLTVT.

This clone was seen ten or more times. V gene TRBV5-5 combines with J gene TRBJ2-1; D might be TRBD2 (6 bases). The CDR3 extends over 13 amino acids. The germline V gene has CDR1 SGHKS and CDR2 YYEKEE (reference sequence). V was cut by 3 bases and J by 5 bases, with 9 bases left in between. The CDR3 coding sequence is TGTGCCAGCAGCTGGGGCGGGGACAATGAGCAGTTCTTC. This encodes CASSWGGDNEQFF.

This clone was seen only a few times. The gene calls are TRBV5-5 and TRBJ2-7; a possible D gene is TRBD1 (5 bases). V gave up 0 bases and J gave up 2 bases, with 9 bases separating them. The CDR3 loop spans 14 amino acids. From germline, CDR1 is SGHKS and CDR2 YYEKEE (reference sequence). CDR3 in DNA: TGTGCCAGCAGCTTGGACTGGACAACCTACGAGCAGTACTTC. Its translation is CASSLDWTTYEQYF.

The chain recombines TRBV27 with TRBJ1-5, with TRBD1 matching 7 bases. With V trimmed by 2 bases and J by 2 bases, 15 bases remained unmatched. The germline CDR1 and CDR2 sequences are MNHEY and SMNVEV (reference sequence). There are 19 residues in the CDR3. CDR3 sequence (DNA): TGTGCCAGCAGTTTAAGGGGGCTGGAGTTTTTAATCGGCAATCAGCCCCAGCATTTT. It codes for CASSLRGLEFLIGNQPQHF.

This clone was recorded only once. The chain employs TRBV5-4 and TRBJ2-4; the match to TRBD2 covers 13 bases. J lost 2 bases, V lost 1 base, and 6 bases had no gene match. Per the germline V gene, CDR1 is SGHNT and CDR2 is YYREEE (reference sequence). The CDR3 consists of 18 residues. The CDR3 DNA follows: TGTGCCAGCAGCTTGCGGACTAGCGGGGGTGGGTCCAAAAACATTCAGTACTTC. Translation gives CASSLRTSGGGSKNIQYF.

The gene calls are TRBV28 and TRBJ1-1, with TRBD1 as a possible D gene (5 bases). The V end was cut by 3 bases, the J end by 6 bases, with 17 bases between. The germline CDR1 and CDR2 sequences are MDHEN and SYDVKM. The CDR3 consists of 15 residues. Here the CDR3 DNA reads TGTGCCAGCAGTTTGGGTTTAGCGGGGGGGTCTGAAGCTTTCTTT. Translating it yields CASSLGLAGGSEAFF.

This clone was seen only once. The CDR3 reads CASSPRGLGNSPLHF. CDR3 sequence (DNA): TGTGCCAGCAGTCCCAGGGGGCTAGGTAATTCACCCCTCCACTTT. The gene calls are TRBV28 and TRBJ1-6; 8 bases fit TRBD1. This CDR3 contains 15 residues. Per the germline V gene, CDR1 is MDHEN and CDR2 is SYDVKM. Trimming removed 5 bases from V and 6 bases from J; junction bases left unmatched: 6.